These 17 T cell receptor beta chains were sequenced from one sample in a study of vaccination effects on CD4 cells after COVID-19. Sequencing was preceded by expansion of antigen-specific CD4+ T cells with viral peptide pools in the ViraFEST assay. The culture ran for 9 to 11 days, and then CD4+ T cells were isolated. Vaccinated recipients, who were negative for nucleocapsid antibodies, had no history of SARS-CoV-2 infection. These TCRs are of unknown antigen specificity. Assay used: immunoSEQ multiplex PCR; TCRdb lists only in-frame clones, some missing. The sample lists around 71,000 clones, roughly three quarters occurring once. This material consisted of CD4+ T cells from PBMCs cultured with HCoV-OC43 spike peptides, taken before COVID-19 vaccination. Subset specified: HCoV-OC43 spike overlapping peptide pool stimulation. The receptors derive from a human donor who received a COVID-19 vaccine.

The chain uses TRBV15 and TRBJ1-4, with a possible D match to TRBD1 (6 bases). The germline gives CDR1 LNHNV, CDR2 YYDKDF (reference sequence). The CDR3 has 15 residues. Trimming took off 4 bases at V and 4 bases at J, with 13 bases between the two ends. The CDR3 loop reads CATSISTGGNEKLFF. The CDR3 DNA follows: TGTGCCACCAGCATTTCGACAGGTGGTAATGAAAAACTGTTTTTT.

V gene TRBV10-3 combines with J gene TRBJ1-1; D remains ambiguous. The CDR3 totals 17 residues. With 2 bases removed from V and 0 bases from J, the gap between germline ends came to 16 bases. Germline lookup yields CDR1 ENHRY and CDR2 SYGVKD. The CDR3 spells CAISEPGRNSMNTEAFF. The CDR3, as DNA: TGTGCCATCAGTGAGCCAGGCAGAAACTCAATGAACACTGAAGCTTTCTTT.

The chain combines TRBV18 with TRBJ1-2, with TRBD1 identical over 7 bases. This CDR3 is 16 amino acids long. CDR1 is KGHSH, CDR2 LQKENI, per germline. V lost 1 base and J lost 8; bases outside the gene matches: 13. The CDR3 region has the DNA TGTGCCAGCTCACCACTAACGGAAACAGGGGCGAGCGGCTACACCTTC. As protein: CASSPLTETGASGYTF.

This clone has a handful of counts. The rearrangement links TRBV4-1 to TRBJ2-7; maybe TRBD2 (6 bases). V lost 1 base, J lost 3 bases, and 13 bases lay in between. The CDR3 contains 15 residues. The germline V gene has CDR1 MGHRA and CDR2 YSYEKL. The chain's CDR3 is CASSQAGPGGYEQYV. The DNA of the CDR3 is TGCGCCAGCAGCCAAGCGGGCCCCGGGGGCTACGAGCAGTACGTC.

V and J are TRBV4-1 and TRBJ2-2; 8 positions match TRBD1. Germline V gene lookup returns CDR1 MGHRA and CDR2 YSYEKL. With 2 bases clipped from V and 7 bases from J, the junction kept 9 bases outside the gene matches. The CDR3 contains 16 residues. CDR3 in DNA: TGCGCCAGCAGCCAACCCCTCAGGACAGGGATCGGGGAGCTGTTTTTT. It specifies CASSQPLRTGIGELFF.

The J gene is TRBJ1-6, the V gene TRBV5-1, with unresolved D. CDR3 size: 14 residues. Germline V gives CDR1 SGHRS, CDR2 YFSETQ. V lost 0 bases and J lost 8, with 9 bases in between. The CDR3 DNA reads TGCGCCAGCAGCTTGGCCGGGCCGGATTCACCCCTCCACTTT. Its translation is CASSLAGPDSPLHF.

V gene TRBV10-2 combines with J gene TRBJ2-1; 9 bases match TRBD2. Per germline, CDR1 WSHSY and CDR2 SAAADI. The CDR3 loop spans 14 amino acids. V shed 8 bases and J 5 bases; nucleotides not matched to a gene: 7. This CDR3 is CASDSGGFNNEQFF. The CDR3 nucleotides read TGCGCCAGCGACAGCGGGGGGTTCAACAATGAGCAGTTCTTC.

The CDR3 DNA reads as TGTGCCAGCAGAACAGGGGTTCAAGAGACCCAGTACTTC. Translation: CASRTGVQETQYF. The gene calls are TRBV12-3 or TRBV12-4 and TRBJ2-5, with 7 bases fitting TRBD1. The CDR3 loop spans 13 amino acids. Germline trimming cut 6 bases from V and 2 bases from J; bases unmatched to any gene: 3.

This clone was seen a handful of times. The gene calls are TRBV10-1 and TRBJ2-1; D is possibly TRBD1 or TRBD2 (5 bases each). The CDR3 is made up of 13 amino acids. Germline CDR1 is WNHNN and CDR2 is SYGVQD (reference sequence). V lost 3 bases to trimming and J lost 15 bases, with 18 bases between them. CDR3: CASSDPGPPKLFF. CDR3 DNA sequence: TGCGCCAGCAGTGATCCGGGACCCCCGAAGCTGTTCTTC.

This clone was detected once. The chain joins TRBV9 to TRBJ1-6; TRBD1 matches 7 bases. Germline assignment: CDR1 SGDLS and CDR2 YYNGEE. This CDR3 region has 15 residues. J gave up 7 bases and V 4 bases, and 8 bases lay outside the gene matches. The CDR3, as DNA: TGTGCCAGCAGCATTTCCGGGACAGAAAATTCACCCCTCCACTTT. Translated: CASSISGTENSPLHF.

This clone was seen only a few times. The chain combines TRBV30 with TRBJ2-1; D might be TRBD1 or TRBD2, each matching 5 bases. The CDR3 has 12 amino acids. Trimming pared 1 base from V and 4 bases from J, leaving 5 bases between. The germline V gene has CDR1 GTSNPN and CDR2 SVGIG (reference sequence). CDR3 loop: CAWSGGYNEQFF. The CDR3 bases are TGTGCCTGGAGTGGGGGGTACAATGAGCAGTTCTTC.

This clone was recorded once. The V and J genes are TRBV3-1 (or the pseudogene TRBV3-2) and TRBJ2-3; a weak D match, TRBD2 (6 bases). V dropped 0 bases and J dropped 4 bases, with 17 bases sitting between them. CDR3 length: 17 residues. The V gene's germline CDR1 is LGHDT and CDR2 YNNKEL (reference sequence). In DNA, the CDR3 is TGTGCCAGCAGCCAAGATCTTTCGCGGGGCGGGTCAGATACGCAGTATTTT. This sequence encodes CASSQDLSRGGSDTQYF.

This chain links TRBV5-1 with TRBJ2-1, with TRBD2 identical over 7 bases. The CDR3 is 14 residues long. V was clipped by 3 bases and J by 5 bases; unmatched bases: 5. Germline CDR1 and CDR2: SGHRS and YFSETQ. The CDR3 loop is CASSSGLENNEQFF. The CDR3 nucleotides read TGCGCCAGCAGCTCCGGACTAGAAAACAATGAGCAGTTCTTC.

V usage is TRBV9 and J usage is TRBJ2-3; the match to TRBD2 covers 14 bases. This CDR3 has 15 amino acids. Looked up from germline, CDR1 is SGDLS and CDR2 is YYNGEE. The V and J ends lost 4 bases and 8 bases, in that order; junction bases with no gene match: 6. The CDR3 here is CASSSTSGGDTTQYF. CDR3 nucleotide sequence: TGTGCCAGCAGCTCGACTAGCGGGGGGGATACTACGCAGTATTTT.

This sequence joins TRBV10-3 and TRBJ2-3; D is unresolved. V lost 3 bases and J 6 bases, leaving 10 bases between the germline ends. This CDR3 spans 13 amino acids. Germline assignment: CDR1 ENHRY and CDR2 SYGVKD. DNA for the CDR3: TGTGCCATCAGTGAACGGACGTCCGATACGCAGTATTTT. Translated: CAISERTSDTQYF.

The V gene is TRBV19, the J gene TRBJ1-6; maybe TRBD1 (5 bases). Germline V gene data show CDR1 as LNHDA and CDR2 as SQIVND (reference sequence). The CDR3 has 14 residues. The CDR3 loop is CAYLGDEFNSPLHF. DNA of the CDR3: TGTGCTTATTTGGGGGACGAGTTTAATTCACCCCTCCACTTT.

The V call is TRBV9, the J call TRBJ1-2, with 8 bases matching TRBD1. This CDR3 spans 15 amino acids. The germline gives CDR1 SGDLS, CDR2 YYNGEE. Losses at the gene ends were 6 bases for V and 0 bases for J; bases not matched to a gene: 7. The CDR3 DNA sequence: TGTGCCAGCACCCCCCGGACAGGGACTAACTATGGCTACACCTTC. It is translated as CASTPRTGTNYGYTF.